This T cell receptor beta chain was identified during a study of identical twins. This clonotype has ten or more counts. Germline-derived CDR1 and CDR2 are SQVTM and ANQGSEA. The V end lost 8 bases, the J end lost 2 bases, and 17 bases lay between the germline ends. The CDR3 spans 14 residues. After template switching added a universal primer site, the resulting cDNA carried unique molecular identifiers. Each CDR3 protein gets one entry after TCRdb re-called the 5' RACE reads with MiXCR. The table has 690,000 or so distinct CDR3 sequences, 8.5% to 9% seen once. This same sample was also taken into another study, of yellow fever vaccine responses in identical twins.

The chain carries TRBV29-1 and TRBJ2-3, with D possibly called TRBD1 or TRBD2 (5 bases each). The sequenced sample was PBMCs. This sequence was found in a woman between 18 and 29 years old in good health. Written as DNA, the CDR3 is TGCAGCACCAGGGTGGGGGTAAACACAGATACGCAGTATTTT. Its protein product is CSTRVGVNTDTQYF.